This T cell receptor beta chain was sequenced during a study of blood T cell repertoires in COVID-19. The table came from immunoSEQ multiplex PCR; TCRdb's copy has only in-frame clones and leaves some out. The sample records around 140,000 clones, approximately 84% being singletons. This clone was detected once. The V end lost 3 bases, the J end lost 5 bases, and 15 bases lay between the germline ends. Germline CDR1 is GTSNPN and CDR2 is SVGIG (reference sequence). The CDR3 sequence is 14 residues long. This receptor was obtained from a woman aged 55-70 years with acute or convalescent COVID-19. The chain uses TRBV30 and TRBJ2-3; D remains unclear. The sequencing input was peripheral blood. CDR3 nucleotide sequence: TGTGCCTGGAGGTACGACATAATAGGAGATACGCAGTATTTT. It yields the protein CAWRYDIIGDTQYF.